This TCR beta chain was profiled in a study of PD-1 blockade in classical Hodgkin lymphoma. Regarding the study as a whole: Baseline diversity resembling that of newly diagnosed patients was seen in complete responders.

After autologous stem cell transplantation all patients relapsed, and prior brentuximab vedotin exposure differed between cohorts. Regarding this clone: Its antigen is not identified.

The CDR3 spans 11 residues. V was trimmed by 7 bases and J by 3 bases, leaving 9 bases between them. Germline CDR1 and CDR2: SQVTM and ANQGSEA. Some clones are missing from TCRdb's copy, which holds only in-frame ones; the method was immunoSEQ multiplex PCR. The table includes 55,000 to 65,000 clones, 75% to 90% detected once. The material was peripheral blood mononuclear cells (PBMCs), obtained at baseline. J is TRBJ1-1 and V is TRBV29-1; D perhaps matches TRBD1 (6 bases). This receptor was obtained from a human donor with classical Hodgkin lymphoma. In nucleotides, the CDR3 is TGCAGCGCAAGGACAGACACTGAAGCTTTCTTT. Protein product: CSARTDTEAFF.